These 22 T cell receptor beta chains share one sample of origin, sequenced in a study of regulatory T cells in long-lasting Graves disease. Building the TCR beta libraries relied on iRepertoire HTBI primers, and CDR3 regions underwent Arm-PCR. TCRdb recomputed calls from the multiplex PCR reads with MiXCR, one row per CDR3 protein. The sample consists of 250,000 or so distinct CDR3 sequences, over 20% of them appearing once. Time point in this sample: newly diagnosed GD, antithyroid drugs for less than 3 months. The TCR library was made from RNA extracted from PBMCs. The specimen comprised peripheral blood mononuclear cells (PBMCs), sampled at new diagnosis, from a patient treated with antithyroid drugs. The receptors were sampled from a female donor with Graves disease.

This clonotype has ten or more counts. The J gene is TRBJ2-3, the V gene TRBV29-1; 7 positions match TRBD1. CDR3 length: 15 amino acids. V lost 1 base to trimming and J lost 1 base; unmatched junction nucleotides: 5. Germline values: CDR1 SQVTM, CDR2 ANQGSEA. CDR3: CSVEVRDRGTDTQYF. The CDR3 DNA sequence: TGCAGCGTTGAAGTTCGAGACAGGGGCACAGATACGCAGTATTTT.

This chain uses TRBV4-3 with TRBJ1-2; tentative D call: TRBD1 (5 bases). V lost 1 base to trimming and J lost 2 bases, with 11 bases between them. The germline CDR1 and CDR2 sequences are LGHNA and YSLEER. CDR3 size: 15 residues. The CDR3 loop is CASSQGDPLNYGYTF. In nucleotides, the CDR3 is TGCGCCAGCAGCCAAGGGGACCCTCTGAACTATGGCTACACCTTC.

This clonotype was detected many times. The chain uses TRBV7-9 and TRBJ1-2; D not certain. This CDR3 has 14 amino acids. Germline V lookup: CDR1 SEHNR, CDR2 FQNEAQ (reference sequence). The germline V and J ends were trimmed by 5 bases and 0 bases, with 10 bases remaining between them. Written as DNA, the CDR3 is TGTGCCAGCAGCCCAGGAGAAACTAACTATGGCTACACCTTC. Its translation is CASSPGETNYGYTF.

The table lists this clonotype with many counts. V gene TRBV12-3 or TRBV12-4 combines with J gene TRBJ2-5; D is possibly TRBD1 (5 bases). The length of the CDR3 is 15 residues. V was trimmed by 6 bases and J by 0 bases, leaving 14 bases between them. CDR3 coding DNA: TGTGCCAGCAGGCATCGACAGTCGTACCAAGAGACCCAGTACTTC. Translated: CASRHRQSYQETQYF.

This clonotype has ten or more counts. The V gene is TRBV11-2, the J gene TRBJ1-2; 7 positions agree with TRBD1. V gave up 5 bases and J gave up 8 bases; unmatched junction bases: 11. Germline-derived CDR1 and CDR2 are SGHAT and FQNNGV. The CDR3 has 14 amino acids. The DNA of the CDR3 is TGTGCCAGCAGCCCCGTACCGGGACAGCTAGGCTACACCTTC. This sequence encodes CASSPVPGQLGYTF.

The rearrangement uses TRBV5-1 and TRBJ2-7; TRBD2 matches 7 bases. Unmatched junction bases numbered 8, after V lost 4 bases and J lost 7 bases. CDR1 is SGHRS, CDR2 YFSETQ, per germline. The CDR3 extends over 13 amino acids. The CDR3 spells CASSMGRAGEQYF. CDR3 nucleotide sequence: TGCGCCAGCAGCATGGGAAGAGCGGGGGAGCAGTACTTC. Together with reference TRBV5-1 and TRBJ2-7, the CDR3 gives the full variable domain: KAGVTQTPRYLIKTRGQQVTLSCSPISGHRSVSWYQQTPGQGLQFLFEYFSETQRNKGNFPGRFSGRQFSNSRSEMNVSTLELGDSALYLCASSMGRAGEQYFGPGTRLTVT.

Many counts were recorded for this clonotype. J is TRBJ2-5 and V is TRBV27; D could derive from TRBD1 or TRBD2 (5 bases each). This CDR3 has 17 amino acids. Trimming left V 5 bases short and J 5 bases short, with 24 bases between. CDR1 and CDR2 from the germline V gene are MNHEY and SMNVEV (reference sequence). The CDR3 reads CASSGYSGPRGRETQYF. The CDR3 coding sequence is TGTGCCAGCAGTGGATATAGTGGGCCACGGGGCCGTGAGACCCAGTACTTC.

The gene calls are TRBV4-2 and TRBJ2-1; D may be TRBD1 or TRBD2 (5 bases each). CDR3 length: 17 amino acids. Trimming stripped 0 bases from V and 9 bases from J, with 21 bases between. Germline CDR1 and CDR2: LGHNA and YNFKEQ. In DNA form, the CDR3 reads TGTGCCAGCAGCCAAGAGGAGAGGGCAGGGCACTCAGGTGAGCAGTTCTTC. It is translated as CASSQEERAGHSGEQFF.

The chain links TRBV11-3 to TRBJ2-2, with TRBD2 matching over 9 bases. Germline-derived CDR1 and CDR2 are SGHNT and YENEEA. V was pared by 4 bases and J by 8 bases, with 8 bases of the junction left unmatched. This CDR3 has 15 residues. CDR3 DNA: TGTGCCAGCAGCTCGGGACTAGCAGGCGTAGGGGAGCTGTTTTTT. Its protein is CASSSGLAGVGELFF. The full variable domain, completed using reference TRBV11-3 and TRBJ2-2, is EAGVVQSPRYKIIEKKQPVAFWCNPISGHNTLYWYLQNLGQGPELLIRYENEEAVDDSQLPKDRFSAERLKGVDSTLKIQPAELGDSAVYLCASSSGLAGVGELFFGEGSRLTVL.

This clonotype was seen repeatedly, ten times or more. V gene TRBV2 combines with J gene TRBJ1-1, with TRBD1 as a possible D gene (5 bases). Germline values: CDR1 SNHLY, CDR2 FYNNEI. V gave up 6 bases and J gave up 8 bases, with 13 bases separating them. This CDR3 region has 12 residues. The CDR3 region is CASSLRRGEAFF. CDR3 bases: TGTGCCAGCAGCCTTAGGAGGGGCGAAGCTTTCTTT.

The table lists this clonotype with many counts. The chain combines TRBV7-2 with TRBJ2-1; 7 nucleotides line up with TRBD1. Per the germline V gene, CDR1 is SGHTA and CDR2 is FQGNSA. This CDR3 is built from 15 residues. With V trimmed by 5 bases and J by 4 bases, 8 bases remained unmatched. DNA for the CDR3: TGTGCCAGCAGCCACCTCGGACAGGCTTACAATGAGCAGTTCTTC. Translated, it gives CASSHLGQAYNEQFF.

This clonotype occurred a few times. The J gene is TRBJ1-1, the V gene TRBV6-4, with 9 bases fitting TRBD1. The CDR3 loop spans 16 amino acids. J gave up 5 bases and V 6 bases, and 13 bases lay outside the gene matches. The germline gives CDR1 MRHNA, CDR2 SNTAGT. CDR3 sequence (DNA): TGTGCCAGCAGACCGGGACAGGGATATTTAAGTACTGAAGCTTTCTTT. Its translation: CASRPGQGYLSTEAFF.

This clonotype was counted many times. This chain links TRBV9 with TRBJ1-6, with a possible D match to TRBD1 (6 bases). Trimming pared 2 bases from V and 0 bases from J, leaving 15 bases between. Germline CDR1 is SGDLS and CDR2 is YYNGEE. This CDR3 contains 18 residues. The CDR3 coding sequence is TGTGCCAGCAGCGTTGATACAGGGACCCGCTCCTATAATTCACCCCTCCACTTT. Residues: CASSVDTGTRSYNSPLHF. The full variable domain, completed using reference TRBV9 and TRBJ1-6, is DSGVTQTPKHLITATGQRVTLRCSPRSGDLSVYWYQQSLDQGLQFLIQYYNGEERAKGNILERFSAQQFPDLHSELNLSSLELGDSALYFCASSVDTGTRSYNSPLHFGNGTRLTVT.

Remarks on this clonotype: This sequence is one base from a far larger clone and is likely a read error. The chain combines TRBV6-1 with TRBJ2-3, with a tentative D call TRBD2 (6 bases). Germline-derived CDR1 and CDR2 are MNHNS and SASEGT. There are 15 residues in the CDR3. CDR3 bases: TGTGCCGGCAGTCCCCCGACTAGTACGCGCGATACGCAGTATTTT. The encoded protein is CAGSPPTSTRDTQYF.

This clonotype occurred many times. The chain employs TRBV20-1 and TRBJ2-5; unclear D gene. Trimming shortened V by 3 bases and J by 5 bases, and 7 bases separated the two germline ends. Germline CDR1 is DFQATT and CDR2 is SNEGSKA (reference sequence). The CDR3 runs 11 residues. The CDR3 region is CSASVEETQYF. In nucleotides, the CDR3 is TGCAGTGCTAGTGTGGAGGAGACCCAGTACTTC.

In its sample, this clonotype was seen many times. The chain links TRBV5-4 to TRBJ1-1; D remains ambiguous. The CDR3 runs 13 residues. V was trimmed by 4 bases and J by 5 bases, leaving 12 bases between them. From germline, CDR1 is SGHNT and CDR2 YYREEE (reference sequence). CDR3 region: CASSLGWKTEAFF. CDR3 coding DNA: TGTGCCAGCAGCCTCGGTTGGAAGACTGAAGCTTTCTTT.

This clonotype was seen more than once but under ten times. The rearrangement uses TRBV6-5 and TRBJ2-2; D is unresolved. Looked up from germline, CDR1 is MNHEY and CDR2 is SVGAGI. The CDR3 runs 13 residues. Deletions cut 2 bases from V and 6 bases from J, with 7 bases between. CDR3 sequence reads: CASSYEHPGELFF. CDR3 DNA: TGTGCCAGCAGTTACGAACATCCCGGGGAGCTGTTTTTT.

This clonotype appeared many times. The genes are TRBV7-2 and TRBJ2-2, with 9 bases aligning to TRBD2. With V trimmed by 5 bases and J by 0 bases, 10 bases remained unmatched. This CDR3 spans 18 amino acids. Germline V CDR1 and CDR2: SGHTA, FQGNSA. The CDR3 is CASSRMGIAGANTGELFF. CDR3 sequence (DNA): TGTGCCAGCAGCAGAATGGGCATAGCGGGGGCGAACACCGGGGAGCTGTTTTTT.

This chain connects TRBV2 to TRBJ1-5; tentatively, D is TRBD1 (5 bases). V lost 4 bases to trimming and J lost 4 bases, with 8 bases between them. Per the germline V gene, CDR1 is SNHLY and CDR2 is FYNNEI. CDR3 length equals 13 residues. CDR3 in amino acids: CASSGTSNQPQHF. The DNA for the CDR3 is TGTGCCAGCAGTGGGACATCTAATCAGCCCCAGCATTTT.

The sample holds many counts of this clonotype. The J gene is TRBJ1-1, the V gene TRBV9; 8 nucleotides line up with TRBD1. The J segment lost 11 bases and the V segment lost 0 bases, leaving 12 bases of the junction unmatched. This CDR3 is 15 amino acids long. The germline V gene has CDR1 SGDLS and CDR2 YYNGEE. The CDR3 DNA sequence: TGTGCCAGCAGCGTAGGTCCCGGGCAGGGGGCGCGGGCTTTCTTT. This sequence encodes CASSVGPGQGARAFF.

This clonotype appeared many times. The chain is built from TRBV7-2 and TRBJ1-5, with D uncertain. Trimming removed 5 bases from V and 6 bases from J, with 11 bases in between. The CDR3 is made up of 13 amino acids. Germline values: CDR1 SGHTA, CDR2 FQGNSA. CDR3 region: CASSPSFGQPQHF. The CDR3 nucleotides read TGTGCCAGCAGCCCCTCGTTTGGTCAGCCCCAGCATTTT.

There are many counts of this clonotype. This chain joins TRBV28 and TRBJ2-7; weak D call: TRBD2 (5 bases). The CDR3 totals 13 residues. Germline lookup yields CDR1 MDHEN and CDR2 SYDVKM. The CDR3 nucleotides read TGTGTCACGACACTAAAGGGCGGGTTCGAGCAGTACTTC. Its protein product is CVTTLKGGFEQYF.